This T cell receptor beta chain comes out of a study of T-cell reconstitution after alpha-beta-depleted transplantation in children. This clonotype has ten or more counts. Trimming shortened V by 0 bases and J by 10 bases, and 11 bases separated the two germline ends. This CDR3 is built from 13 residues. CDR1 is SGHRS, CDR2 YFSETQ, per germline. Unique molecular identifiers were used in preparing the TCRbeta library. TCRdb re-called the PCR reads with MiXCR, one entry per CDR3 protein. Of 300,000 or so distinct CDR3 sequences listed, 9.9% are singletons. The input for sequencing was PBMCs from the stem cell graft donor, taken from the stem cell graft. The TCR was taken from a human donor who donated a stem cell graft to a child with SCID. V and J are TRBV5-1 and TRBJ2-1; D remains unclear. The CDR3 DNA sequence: TGCGCCAGCAGCTTGGTGCAGCTCGGCGAGCAGTTCTTC. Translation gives CASSLVQLGEQFF.